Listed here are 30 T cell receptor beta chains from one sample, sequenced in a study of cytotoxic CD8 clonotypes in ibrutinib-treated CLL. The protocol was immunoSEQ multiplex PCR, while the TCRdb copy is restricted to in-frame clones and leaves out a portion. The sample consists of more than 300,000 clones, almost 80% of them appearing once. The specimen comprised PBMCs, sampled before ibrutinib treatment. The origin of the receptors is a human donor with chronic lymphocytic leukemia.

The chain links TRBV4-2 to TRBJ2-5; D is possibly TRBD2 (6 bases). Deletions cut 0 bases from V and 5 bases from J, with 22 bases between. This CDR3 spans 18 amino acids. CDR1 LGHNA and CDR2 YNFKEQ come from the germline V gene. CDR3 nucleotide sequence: TGTGCCAGCAGCCAAGAGACTCCGGGGGAGCCCCTCGGGGAGACCCAGTACTTC. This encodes CASSQETPGEPLGETQYF.

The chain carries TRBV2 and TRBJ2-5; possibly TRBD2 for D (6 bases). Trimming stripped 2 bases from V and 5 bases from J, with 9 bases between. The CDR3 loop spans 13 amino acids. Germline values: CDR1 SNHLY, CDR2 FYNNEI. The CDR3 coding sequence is TGTGCCAGCAGTGAATGGGCGGGGGAGACCCAGTACTTC. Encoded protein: CASSEWAGETQYF.

The CDR3 spells CASSRTVNTGELFF. CDR3 bases: TGCGCCAGCAGCCGGACAGTTAACACCGGGGAGCTGTTTTTT. The chain combines TRBV4-3 with TRBJ2-2, with a possible D match to TRBD1 (6 bases). Per the germline V gene, CDR1 is LGHNA and CDR2 is YSLEER. V gave up 4 bases and J gave up 2 bases, with 8 bases separating them. The CDR3 loop spans 14 amino acids.

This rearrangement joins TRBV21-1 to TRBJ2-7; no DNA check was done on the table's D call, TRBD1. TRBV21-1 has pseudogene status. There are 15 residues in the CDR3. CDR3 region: CASSKEDRVSHEQYF. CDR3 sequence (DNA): TGTGCCAGCAGCAAAGAGGACAGGGTATCCCACGAGCAGTACTTC.

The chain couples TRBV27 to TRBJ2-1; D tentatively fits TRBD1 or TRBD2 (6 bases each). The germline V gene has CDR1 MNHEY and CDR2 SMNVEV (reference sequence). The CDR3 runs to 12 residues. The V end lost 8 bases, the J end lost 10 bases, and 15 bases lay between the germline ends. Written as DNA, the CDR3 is TGTGCCAGCTGGGGGGCGATAACAGAGCAGTTCTTC. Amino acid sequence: CASWGAITEQFF.

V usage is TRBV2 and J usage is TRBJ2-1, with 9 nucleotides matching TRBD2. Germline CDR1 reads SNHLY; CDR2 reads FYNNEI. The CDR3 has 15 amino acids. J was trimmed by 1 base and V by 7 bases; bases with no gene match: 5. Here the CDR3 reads CASTQAGGSYNEQFF. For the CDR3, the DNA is TGTGCCAGCACCCAGGCGGGAGGGTCCTACAATGAGCAGTTCTTC.

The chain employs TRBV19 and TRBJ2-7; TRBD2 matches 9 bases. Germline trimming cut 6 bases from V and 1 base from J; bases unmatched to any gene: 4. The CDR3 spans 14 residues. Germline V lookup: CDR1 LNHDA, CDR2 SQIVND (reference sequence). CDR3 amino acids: CASSDSGRSYEQYF. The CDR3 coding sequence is TGTGCCAGTAGCGATAGCGGGAGATCCTACGAGCAGTACTTC.

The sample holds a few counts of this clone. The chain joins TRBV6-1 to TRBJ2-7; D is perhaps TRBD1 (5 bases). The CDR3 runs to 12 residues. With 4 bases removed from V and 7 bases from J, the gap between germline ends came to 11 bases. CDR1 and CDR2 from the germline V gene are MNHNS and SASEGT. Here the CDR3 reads CASSAGSWEQYF. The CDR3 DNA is TGTGCCAGCAGTGCAGGGTCTTGGGAGCAGTACTTC.

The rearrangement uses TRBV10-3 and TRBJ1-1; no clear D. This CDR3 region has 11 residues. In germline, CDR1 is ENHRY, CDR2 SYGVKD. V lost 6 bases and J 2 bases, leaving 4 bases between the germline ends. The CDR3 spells CAISTNTEAFF. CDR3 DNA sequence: TGTGCCATCAGCACCAACACTGAAGCTTTCTTT.

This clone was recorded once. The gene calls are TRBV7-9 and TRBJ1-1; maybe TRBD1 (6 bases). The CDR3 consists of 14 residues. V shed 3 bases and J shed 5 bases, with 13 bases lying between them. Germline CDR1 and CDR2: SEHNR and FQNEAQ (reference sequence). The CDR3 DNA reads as TGTGCCAGCAGCTTTCCCCCAGGGGTTACTGAAGCTTTCTTT. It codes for CASSFPPGVTEAFF.

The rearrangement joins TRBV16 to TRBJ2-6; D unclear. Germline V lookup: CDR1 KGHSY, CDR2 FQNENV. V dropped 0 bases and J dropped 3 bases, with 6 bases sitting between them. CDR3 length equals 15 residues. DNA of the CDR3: TGTGCCAGCAGCCAATCGATAAGTGGGGCCAACGTCCTGACTTTC. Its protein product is CASSQSISGANVLTF.

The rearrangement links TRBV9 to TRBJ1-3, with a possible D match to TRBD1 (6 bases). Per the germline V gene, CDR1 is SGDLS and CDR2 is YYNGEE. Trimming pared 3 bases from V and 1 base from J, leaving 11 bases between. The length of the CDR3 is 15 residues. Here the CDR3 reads CASSDLTGSGNTIYF. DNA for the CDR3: TGTGCCAGCAGCGATCTTACAGGGTCTGGAAACACCATATATTTT.

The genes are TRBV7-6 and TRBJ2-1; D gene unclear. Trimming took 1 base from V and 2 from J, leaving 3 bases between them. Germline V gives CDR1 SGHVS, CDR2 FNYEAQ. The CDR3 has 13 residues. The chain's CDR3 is CASSLGTYNEQFF. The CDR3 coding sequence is TGTGCCAGCAGCTTAGGGACCTACAATGAGCAGTTCTTC.

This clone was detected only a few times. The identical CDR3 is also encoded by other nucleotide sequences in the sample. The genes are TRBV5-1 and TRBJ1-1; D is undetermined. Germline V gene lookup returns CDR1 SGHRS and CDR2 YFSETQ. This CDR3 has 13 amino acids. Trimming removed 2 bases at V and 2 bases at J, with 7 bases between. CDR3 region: CASSLAGNTEAFF. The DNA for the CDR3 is TGCGCCAGCAGCTTAGCGGGAAACACTGAAGCTTTCTTT.

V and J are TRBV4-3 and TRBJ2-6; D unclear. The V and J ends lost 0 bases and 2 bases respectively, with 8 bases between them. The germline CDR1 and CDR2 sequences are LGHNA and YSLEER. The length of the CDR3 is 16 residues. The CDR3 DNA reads TGCGCCAGCAGCCAAGAAGATGGGGCTGGGGCCAACGTCCTGACTTTC. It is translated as CASSQEDGAGANVLTF.

CDR3 DNA: TGCGCCAGCAGTCACACCGGGACAGGATCGACTGAAGCTTTCTTT. It yields the protein CASSHTGTGSTEAFF. The chain uses TRBV4-1 and TRBJ1-1; TRBD1 matches 8 bases. Germline V gene lookup returns CDR1 MGHRA and CDR2 YSYEKL. The CDR3 has 15 amino acids. With 6 bases clipped from V and 5 bases from J, the junction kept 11 bases outside the gene matches.

The CDR3 reads CASEQGNEQFF. CDR3 nucleotides: TGCGCCAGTGAGCAGGGGAATGAGCAGTTCTTC. The V call is TRBV10-2, the J call TRBJ2-1, with a weak D call TRBD1 (6 bases). Trimming pared 9 bases from V and 7 bases from J, leaving 10 bases between. The CDR3 runs to 11 residues. CDR1 and CDR2 (germline): WSHSY, SAAADI.

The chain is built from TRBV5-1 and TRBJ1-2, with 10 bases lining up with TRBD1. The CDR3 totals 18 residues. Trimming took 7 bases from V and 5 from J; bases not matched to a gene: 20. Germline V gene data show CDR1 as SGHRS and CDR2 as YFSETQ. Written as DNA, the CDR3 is TGCGCCAGCTCACACCAATATGGCGGGACAGGGGACAGATATGGCTACACCTTC. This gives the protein CASSHQYGGTGDRYGYTF.

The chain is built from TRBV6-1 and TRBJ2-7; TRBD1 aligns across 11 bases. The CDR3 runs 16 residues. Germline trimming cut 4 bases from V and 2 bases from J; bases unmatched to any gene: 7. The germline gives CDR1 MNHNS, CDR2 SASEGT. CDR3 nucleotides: TGTGCCAGCAGTGTCGGGGACAGGGGGGGAACCTACGAGCAGTACTTC. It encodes CASSVGDRGGTYEQYF.

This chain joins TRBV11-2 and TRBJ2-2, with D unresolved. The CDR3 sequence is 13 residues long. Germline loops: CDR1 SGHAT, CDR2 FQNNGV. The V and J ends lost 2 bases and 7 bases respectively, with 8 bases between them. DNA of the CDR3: TGTGCCAGCAGCTTATATCTCCTCGGGGAGCTGTTTTTT. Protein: CASSLYLLGELFF. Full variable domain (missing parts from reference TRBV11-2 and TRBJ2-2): EAGVAQSPRYKIIEKRQSVAFWCNPISGHATLYWYQQILGQGPKLLIQFQNNGVVDDSQLPKDRFSAERLKGVDSTLKIQPAKLEDSAVYLCASSLYLLGELFFGEGSRLTVL.

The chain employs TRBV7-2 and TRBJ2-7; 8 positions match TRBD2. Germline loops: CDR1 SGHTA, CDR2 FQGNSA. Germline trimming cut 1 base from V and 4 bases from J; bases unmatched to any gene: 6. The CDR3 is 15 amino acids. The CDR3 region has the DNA TGTGCCAGCAGCTTAGAAAGCGGGAGTGGGTACGAGCAGTACTTC. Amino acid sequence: CASSLESGSGYEQYF.

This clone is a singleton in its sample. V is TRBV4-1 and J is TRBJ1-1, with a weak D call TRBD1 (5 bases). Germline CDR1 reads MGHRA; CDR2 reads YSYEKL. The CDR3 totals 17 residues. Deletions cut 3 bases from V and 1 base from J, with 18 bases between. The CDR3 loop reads CASSQGFRVLTNTEAFF. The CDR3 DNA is TGCGCCAGCAGCCAGGGTTTCAGGGTACTGACGAACACTGAAGCTTTCTTT.

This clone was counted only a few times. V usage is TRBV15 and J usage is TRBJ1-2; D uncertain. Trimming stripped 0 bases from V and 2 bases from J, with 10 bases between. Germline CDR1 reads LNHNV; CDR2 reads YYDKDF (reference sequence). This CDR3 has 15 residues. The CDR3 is CATSRDPGGNYGYTF. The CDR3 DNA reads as TGTGCCACCAGCAGAGATCCGGGCGGCAACTATGGCTACACCTTC.

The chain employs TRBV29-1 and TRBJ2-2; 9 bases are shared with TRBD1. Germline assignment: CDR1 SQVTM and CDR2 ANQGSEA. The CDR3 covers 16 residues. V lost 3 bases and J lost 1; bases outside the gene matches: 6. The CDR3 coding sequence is TGCAGCGTTGATTTTTCGGACAGGGGGAACACCGGGGAGCTGTTTTTT. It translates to CSVDFSDRGNTGELFF.

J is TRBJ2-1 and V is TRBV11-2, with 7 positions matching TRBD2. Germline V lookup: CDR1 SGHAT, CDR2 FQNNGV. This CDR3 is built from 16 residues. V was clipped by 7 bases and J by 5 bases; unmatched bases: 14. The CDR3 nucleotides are TGTGCCAGCACCGGAACCACTAGCGCGAGGGACAATGAGCAGTTCTTC. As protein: CASTGTTSARDNEQFF. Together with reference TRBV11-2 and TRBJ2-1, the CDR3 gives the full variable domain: EAGVAQSPRYKIIEKRQSVAFWCNPISGHATLYWYQQILGQGPKLLIQFQNNGVVDDSQLPKDRFSAERLKGVDSTLKIQPAKLEDSAVYLCASTGTTSARDNEQFFGPGTRLTVL.

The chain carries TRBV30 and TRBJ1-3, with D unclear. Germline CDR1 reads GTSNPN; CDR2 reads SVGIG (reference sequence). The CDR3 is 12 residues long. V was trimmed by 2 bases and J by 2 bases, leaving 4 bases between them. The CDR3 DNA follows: TGTGCCTGGAGTTCTCCTGGAAACACCATATATTTT. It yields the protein CAWSSPGNTIYF. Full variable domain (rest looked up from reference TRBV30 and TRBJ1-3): SQTIHQWPATLVQPVGSPLSLECTVEGTSNPNLYWYRQAAGRGLQLLFYSVGIGQISSEVPQNLSASRPQDRQFILSSKKLLLSDSGFYLCAWSSPGNTIYFGEGSWLTVV.

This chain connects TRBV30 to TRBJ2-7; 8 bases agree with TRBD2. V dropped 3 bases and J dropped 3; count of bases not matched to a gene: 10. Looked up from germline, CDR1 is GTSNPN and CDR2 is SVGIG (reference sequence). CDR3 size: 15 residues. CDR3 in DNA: TGTGCCTGGAGGCCTCTTTCGGGAGGGCGCTACGAGCAGTACTTC. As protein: CAWRPLSGGRYEQYF. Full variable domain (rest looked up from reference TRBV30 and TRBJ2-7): SQTIHQWPATLVQPVGSPLSLECTVEGTSNPNLYWYRQAAGRGLQLLFYSVGIGQISSEVPQNLSASRPQDRQFILSSKKLLLSDSGFYLCAWRPLSGGRYEQYFGPGTRLTVT.

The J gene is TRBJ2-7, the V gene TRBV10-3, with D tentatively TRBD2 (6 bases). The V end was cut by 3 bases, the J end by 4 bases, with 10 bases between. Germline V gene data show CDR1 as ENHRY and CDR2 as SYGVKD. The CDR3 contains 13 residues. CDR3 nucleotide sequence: TGTGCCATCAGTGAACGGGAGAGGTACGAGCAGTACTTC. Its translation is CAISERERYEQYF.

CDR3 DNA: TGTGCCAGTATCGGGGCAGATGAAAAACTGTTTTTT. It specifies CASIGADEKLFF. This sequence joins TRBV19 and TRBJ1-4, with D possibly TRBD1 on 5 matching bases. V was pared by 7 bases and J by 6 bases, with 9 bases between. This CDR3 region has 12 residues. Germline-derived CDR1 and CDR2 are LNHDA and SQIVND (reference sequence).

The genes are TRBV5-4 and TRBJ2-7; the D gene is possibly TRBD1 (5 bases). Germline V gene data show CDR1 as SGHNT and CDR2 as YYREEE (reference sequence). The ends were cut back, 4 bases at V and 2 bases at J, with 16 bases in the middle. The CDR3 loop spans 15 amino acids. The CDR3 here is CASSQPNKGPYEQYF. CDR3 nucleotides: TGTGCCAGCAGCCAACCAAATAAGGGGCCCTACGAGCAGTACTTC.